The 23 T cell receptor beta chains listed next were all sequenced from one sample in a study of blood T cell repertoires in COVID-19. Assay used: immunoSEQ multiplex PCR; TCRdb lists only in-frame clones, some missing. The table shows about 200,000 clones, with around 82% occurring only once. The sequencing sample was made of peripheral blood. The origin of the receptors is a human donor in a cohort sampled during active COVID-19.

The genes are TRBV28 and TRBJ1-5; D possibly corresponds to TRBD1 (6 bases). The CDR3 length is 13 residues. The V gene lost 5 bases and the J gene lost 3 bases, with 8 bases spanning the gap. The germline gives CDR1 MDHEN, CDR2 SYDVKM. The CDR3 protein is CASSGGHNQPQHF. The CDR3 region has the DNA TGTGCCAGCAGTGGGGGACACAATCAGCCCCAGCATTTT.

The chain employs TRBV5-1 and TRBJ2-5, with TRBD2 matching over 10 bases. In germline, CDR1 is SGHRS, CDR2 YFSETQ. This CDR3 is 17 amino acids long. With V trimmed by 2 bases and J by 4 bases, 11 bases remained unmatched. The CDR3 DNA reads TGCGCCAGCAGCTTTAGAAGCGGGGGGGCAGAGGCAGAGACCCAGTACTTC. Protein: CASSFRSGGAEAETQYF.

This clone appeared a single time. J is TRBJ2-5 and V is TRBV18; D call uncertain. CDR3 length: 12 residues. The germline gives CDR1 KGHSH, CDR2 LQKENI. The V and J ends lost 3 bases and 5 bases respectively, with 7 bases between them. The CDR3 sequence: CASSPLRETQYF. In DNA form, the CDR3 reads TGTGCCAGCTCACCCTTGAGGGAGACCCAGTACTTC.

The chain couples TRBV10-3 to TRBJ1-4; 10 positions agree with TRBD1. This CDR3 comprises 17 residues. The junction had 6 bases not matched to a gene; V was cut back by 2 bases and J by 3 bases. Germline CDR1 and CDR2: ENHRY and SYGVKD. In DNA, the CDR3 is TGTGCCATCAGTGAGAGAGGGACAGGGGATCCTAATGAAAAACTGTTTTTT. It specifies CAISERGTGDPNEKLFF.

CDR3 nucleotide sequence: TGTGCCAGCAGTGAATTGGGACTAGCGGGACAACCATCGCAGTTCTTC. Amino acid sequence: CASSELGLAGQPSQFF. The genes are TRBV25-1 and TRBJ2-1; 13 nucleotides agree with TRBD2. CDR3 length: 16 residues. V lost 1 base to trimming and J lost 12 bases; unmatched junction nucleotides: 9. Germline CDR1 and CDR2: MGHDK and SYGVNS.

The rearrangement uses TRBV11-2 and TRBJ2-5; 9 bases line up with TRBD2. After removal of 1 base from V and 4 bases from J, the junction contained 10 bases not matched to a gene. The CDR3 sequence is 17 residues long. Germline V lookup: CDR1 SGHAT, CDR2 FQNNGV. CDR3 region: CASSLGSAGGPVETQYF. In nucleotides, the CDR3 is TGTGCCAGCAGCTTAGGAAGCGCGGGGGGGCCAGTAGAGACCCAGTACTTC.

The chain couples TRBV11-2 to TRBJ2-1, with 8 positions matching TRBD2. Germline CDR1 and CDR2: SGHAT and FQNNGV. Trimming removed 1 base from V and 6 bases from J; junction bases left unmatched: 5. CDR3 length equals 15 residues. Written as DNA, the CDR3 is TGTGCCAGCAGCTTAGTTACGGGGGGGCTCAATGAGCAGTTCTTC. Its protein is CASSLVTGGLNEQFF.

This rearrangement joins TRBV28 to TRBJ2-7; the D gene is possibly TRBD2 (5 bases). Germline CDR1 MDHEN, CDR2 SYDVKM. The V gene lost 6 bases and the J gene lost 3 bases, with 18 bases spanning the gap. This CDR3 comprises 15 residues. The CDR3 is CASSAGETKGYEQYF. CDR3 sequence (DNA): TGTGCCAGCAGCGCCGGGGAGACTAAGGGCTACGAGCAGTACTTC.

The chain combines TRBV5-5 with TRBJ2-3; 7 bases map to TRBD2. V trimming: 4 bases; J trimming: 6 bases; junction bases outside the gene matches: 5. This CDR3 has 13 residues. CDR1 is SGHKS and CDR2 is YYEKEE in the germline V gene (reference sequence). The CDR3: CASSTPGRDTQYF. The CDR3 DNA sequence: TGTGCCAGCAGCACACCCGGGAGGGATACGCAGTATTTT.

The chain is built from TRBV7-8 and TRBJ1-1; D not resolved. CDR3 length equals 13 residues. The V end was cut by 2 bases, the J end by 8 bases, with 12 bases between. Germline V gives CDR1 SGHVS, CDR2 FQNEAQ. CDR3 loop: CASSLTLRGEAFF. The CDR3 bases are TGTGCCAGCAGCTTAACCTTGAGAGGAGAAGCTTTCTTT. The full variable domain, rest sourced from reference TRBV7-8 and TRBJ1-1, is GAGVSQSPRYKVAKRGQDVALRCDPISGHVSLFWYQQALGQGPEFLTYFQNEAQLDKSGLPSDRFFAERPEGSVSTLKIQRTQQEDSAVYLCASSLTLRGEAFFGQGTRLTVV.

V is TRBV7-2 and J is TRBJ2-5; D is unclear. The CDR3 is 12 amino acids. Germline CDR1 reads SGHTA; CDR2 reads FQGNSA. The V and J ends lost 1 base and 6 bases respectively, with 6 bases between them. CDR3 region: CASSLVSQTQYF. DNA of the CDR3: TGTGCCAGCAGCTTAGTCTCCCAGACCCAGTACTTC.

The chain has TRBV6-5 and TRBJ2-4, with D perhaps matching TRBD2 (7 bases). V dropped 2 bases and J dropped 7 bases, with 15 bases sitting between them. This CDR3 has 15 amino acids. Germline CDR1 MNHEY, CDR2 SVGAGI. CDR3 in amino acids: CASSYNRGAGNIQYF. The CDR3 DNA reads as TGTGCCAGCAGTTACAATCGGGGGGCGGGGAACATTCAGTACTTC.

The chain is built from TRBV5-4 and TRBJ1-2; 8 nucleotides match TRBD1. V shed 1 base and J 0 bases; nucleotides not matched to a gene: 2. The CDR3 length is 15 residues. Germline lookup yields CDR1 SGHNT and CDR2 YYREEE (reference sequence). The chain's CDR3 is CASSLQGASNYGYTF. The CDR3 DNA reads as TGTGCCAGCAGCTTGCAGGGGGCCTCTAACTATGGCTACACCTTC.

This clone was seen a few times. The chain recombines TRBV7-9 with TRBJ1-4; perhaps TRBD1 as D (6 bases). This CDR3 is 12 amino acids long. The germline V gene encodes CDR1 SEHNR and CDR2 FQNEAQ (reference sequence). The V gene lost 5 bases and the J gene lost 8 bases, with 9 bases spanning the gap. DNA of the CDR3: TGTGCCAGCAGCCAGGGGCGCGAAAAACTGTTTTTT. It specifies CASSQGREKLFF.

The chain combines TRBV27 with TRBJ2-1; TRBD1 agrees at 7 bases. The CDR3 has 15 amino acids. Losses at the gene ends were 1 base for V and 4 bases for J; bases not matched to a gene: 4. Germline V gene sequence: CDR1 MNHEY, CDR2 SMNVEV (reference sequence). CDR3 in amino acids: CASSLYGTEYNEQFF. CDR3 nucleotides: TGTGCCAGCAGTTTATACGGGACAGAATACAATGAGCAGTTCTTC.

This rearrangement joins TRBV12-1 to TRBJ2-1; the tabulated D call, TRBD2, remains unverified against the DNA. TRBV12-1 is tagged as a pseudogene. The CDR3 runs 19 residues. This CDR3 is CASPTGLGSLDGPYNEQFF. CDR3 sequence (DNA): TGTGCCAGCCCCACGGGACTAGGATCGTTGGATGGTCCCTACAATGAGCAGTTCTTC.

The gene calls are TRBV2 and TRBJ2-7; 9 bases agree with TRBD2. The CDR3 is 15 amino acids. The trim removed 4 bases at V and 5 bases at J, leaving 9 bases unmatched. Germline V CDR1 and CDR2: SNHLY, FYNNEI. The CDR3 spells CASSAGLARAHEQYF. The CDR3 region has the DNA TGTGCCAGCAGTGCGGGACTAGCTAGGGCCCACGAGCAGTACTTC. The full variable domain, its missing parts supplied by reference TRBV2 and TRBJ2-7, is EPEVTQTPSHQVTQMGQEVILRCVPISNHLYFYWYRQILGQKVEFLVSFYNNEISEKSEIFDDQFSVERPDGSNFTLKIRSTKLEDSAMYFCASSAGLARAHEQYFGPGTRLTVT.

J is TRBJ2-7 and V is TRBV3-1 (or the pseudogene TRBV3-2), with D maybe TRBD1 (5 bases). The CDR3 totals 15 residues. Deletions cut 2 bases from V and 2 bases from J, with 13 bases between. CDR1 and CDR2 (germline): LGHDT, YNNKEL (reference sequence). The CDR3 DNA sequence: TGTGCCAGCAGCCAATCACAGGACATCACCTACGAGCAGTACTTC. This codes for CASSQSQDITYEQYF.

This chain joins TRBV4-2 and TRBJ2-1, with a possible D match to TRBD2 (6 bases). The germline V and J ends were trimmed by 0 bases and 7 bases, with 19 bases remaining between them. Germline V gene sequence: CDR1 LGHNA, CDR2 YNFKEQ. The CDR3 contains 17 residues. Here the CDR3 reads CASSQDLPNPRGNEQFF. CDR3 DNA: TGTGCCAGCAGCCAAGATCTTCCCAACCCTCGGGGGAATGAGCAGTTCTTC.

The CDR3 loop reads CASSAYGVQYF. The CDR3 nucleotides read TGCGCCAGCAGCGCCTACGGAGTCCAGTACTTC. This sequence joins TRBV5-1 and TRBJ2-5; D is undetermined. Trimming cost V 4 bases and J 10 bases, with 11 bases left between them. Per the germline V gene, CDR1 is SGHRS and CDR2 is YFSETQ. The CDR3 spans 11 residues. Supplemented by reference TRBV5-1 and TRBJ2-5, the full variable domain reads KAGVTQTPRYLIKTRGQQVTLSCSPISGHRSVSWYQQTPGQGLQFLFEYFSETQRNKGNFPGRFSGRQFSNSRSEMNVSTLELGDSALYLCASSAYGVQYFGPGTRLLVL.

This sequence joins TRBV11-2 and TRBJ2-3; 8 bases match TRBD1. The CDR3 has 15 amino acids. From germline, CDR1 is SGHAT and CDR2 FQNNGV. The trim removed 3 bases at V and 2 bases at J, leaving 4 bases unmatched. Written as DNA, the CDR3 is TGTGCCAGCAGCTTCGGGACAGGCACCACAGATACGCAGTATTTT. Residues: CASSFGTGTTDTQYF. The full variable domain, in which reference TRBV11-2 and TRBJ2-3 provide the parts outside the CDR3, is EAGVAQSPRYKIIEKRQSVAFWCNPISGHATLYWYQQILGQGPKLLIQFQNNGVVDDSQLPKDRFSAERLKGVDSTLKIQPAKLEDSAVYLCASSFGTGTTDTQYFGPGTRLTVL.

The genes are TRBV4-2 and TRBJ2-6; the D is unclear. Trimming pared 3 bases from V and 3 bases from J, leaving 6 bases between. Looked up from germline, CDR1 is LGHNA and CDR2 is YNFKEQ. The length of the CDR3 is 14 residues. CDR3 in amino acids: CASSQSFGANVLTF. In DNA, the CDR3 is TGTGCCAGCAGCCAGTCTTTTGGGGCCAACGTCCTGACTTTC.

The chain recombines TRBV28 with TRBJ2-5; TRBD2 agrees at 12 bases. With 10 bases clipped from V and 5 bases from J, the junction kept 5 bases outside the gene matches. The CDR3 has 13 amino acids. CDR1 MDHEN and CDR2 SYDVKM come from the germline V gene. CDR3 in DNA: TGTGCCACGCTAGCGGGAGGGCCGGAGACCCAGTACTTC. Its translation is CATLAGGPETQYF.